The 20 T cell receptor beta chains below were found in one sample sequenced in a study of regulatory T cells in long-lasting Graves disease. The time point here: newly diagnosed GD, antithyroid drugs for less than 3 months. PBMC-derived RNA was used for the TCR library. Building of the TCR beta libraries involved iRepertoire HTBI primers and Arm-PCR of CDR3 regions. Using its own MiXCR run on the multiplex PCR reads, TCRdb lists one record per CDR3 protein. The data hold 400,000 to 500,000 distinct CDR3 sequences, with roughly 15% observed a single time. The same sample was also studied in work on T cells in Graves' hyperthyroidism and ophthalmopathy.

Sequences were derived from peripheral blood mononuclear cells (PBMCs), sampled at new diagnosis, from a patient treated with antithyroid drugs. The source of these receptors is a woman under 30 with Graves disease.

This clonotype was picked up many times. This sequence joins TRBV6-1 and TRBJ1-5, with D hard to call. The germline V gene encodes CDR1 MNHNS and CDR2 SASEGT. Between the trimmed V and J ends, which lost 7 bases and 7 bases, there was a span of 14 bases. CDR3 length equals 13 residues. As DNA, the CDR3 is TGTGCCAGCACGGAAAGCGGCCACCAGCCCCAGCATTTT. This codes for CASTESGHQPQHF.

The table lists this clonotype with a few counts. The chain has TRBV4-2 and TRBJ2-7, with D possibly matching TRBD2 (5 bases). The V gene lost 0 bases and the J gene lost 0 bases, with 12 bases spanning the gap. From germline, CDR1 is LGHNA and CDR2 YNFKEQ. The CDR3 extends over 16 amino acids. CDR3 coding DNA: TGTGCCAGCAGCCAAGATCAGAGCGGAAGCTCCTACGAGCAGTACTTC. As protein: CASSQDQSGSSYEQYF.

This clonotype was seen many times. CDR3 sequence (DNA): TGTGCCAGCAGTGAAGGACTAGCGGGAGCTCCCTACGAGCAGTACTTC. Amino acid sequence: CASSEGLAGAPYEQYF. This sequence joins TRBV2 and TRBJ2-7; TRBD2 matches 12 bases. This CDR3 contains 16 residues. J gave up 2 bases and V 1 base, and 3 bases lay outside the gene matches. In germline, CDR1 is SNHLY, CDR2 FYNNEI.

J is TRBJ2-3 and V is TRBV9, with D possibly being TRBD1 (5 bases). The CDR3 length is 15 residues. Germline-derived CDR1 and CDR2 are SGDLS and YYNGEE. V was shortened by 4 bases and J by 0 bases, with 12 bases between the two germline ends. The CDR3 reads CASSLDSPSTDTQYF. The CDR3 nucleotides read TGTGCCAGCAGCCTAGACAGTCCTAGCACAGATACGCAGTATTTT.

This clonotype was picked up many times. The rearrangement links TRBV6-2 or TRBV6-3 to TRBJ1-6; 8 bases fit TRBD1. Unmatched junction bases numbered 4, after V lost 5 bases and J lost 7 bases. Germline V gives CDR1 MNHEY, CDR2 SVGEGT. The CDR3 is 14 amino acids. The CDR3 region is CASSDRQGNSPLHF. The CDR3 DNA sequence: TGTGCCAGCAGTGATAGACAGGGGAATTCACCCCTCCACTTT.

This clonotype was recorded at least ten times. DNA for the CDR3: TGTGCCTGGAGTGTGGGGGCTGAAGCTTTCTTT. It specifies CAWSVGAEAFF. The V gene is TRBV30, the J gene TRBJ1-1; TRBD1 is a possible D gene (5 bases). The CDR3 has 11 residues. Trimming shortened V by 0 bases and J by 6 bases, and 5 bases separated the two germline ends. The V gene's germline CDR1 is GTSNPN and CDR2 SVGIG (reference sequence).

This clonotype came up a few times. The chain links TRBV7-2 to TRBJ2-1, with 8 bases lining up with TRBD2. The CDR3 is 14 amino acids. The ends lost 5 bases at V and 7 bases at J; junction bases unmatched: 7. Germline lookup yields CDR1 SGHTA and CDR2 FQGNSA. This chain's CDR3 is CASSISGRVNEQFF. Here the CDR3 DNA reads TGTGCCAGCAGCATAAGCGGGAGAGTAAATGAGCAGTTCTTC.

This clonotype was detected many times. J is TRBJ2-5 and V is TRBV20-1, with 7 positions matching TRBD2. Germline lookup yields CDR1 DFQATT and CDR2 SNEGSKA (reference sequence). CDR3 length: 12 amino acids. The trim removed 6 bases at V and 5 bases at J, leaving 6 bases unmatched. The CDR3 nucleotides are TGCAGTGCCCGGTGGGGGGGGGAGACCCAGTACTTC. This gives the protein CSARWGGETQYF.

This clonotype was observed a handful of times. The chain carries TRBV7-2 and TRBJ1-3; no clear D. V shed 4 bases and J shed 2 bases, with 9 bases lying between them. The germline V gene has CDR1 SGHTA and CDR2 FQGNSA. This CDR3 region has 14 residues. CDR3: CASSWAPPGNTIYF. The DNA for the CDR3 is TGTGCCAGCAGCTGGGCACCCCCTGGAAACACCATATATTTT.

The chain recombines TRBV28 with TRBJ2-7, with unresolved D. Trimming cost V 6 bases and J 4 bases, with 7 bases left between them. This CDR3 comprises 11 residues. Germline V gene data show CDR1 as MDHEN and CDR2 as SYDVKM. The CDR3 sequence is CASSREYEQYF. As DNA, the CDR3 is TGTGCCAGCAGCCGAGAATACGAGCAGTACTTC.

In this sample, this clonotype turned up a few times. This sequence joins TRBV6-1 and TRBJ2-1; TRBD2 matches at 9 bases. The length of the CDR3 is 13 residues. V was clipped by 6 bases and J by 10 bases; unmatched bases: 7. CDR1 is MNHNS, CDR2 SASEGT, per germline. The CDR3 sequence: CASRISGSGEQFF. DNA of the CDR3: TGTGCCAGCAGAATTAGCGGGAGCGGGGAGCAGTTCTTC.

The chain combines TRBV6-2 or TRBV6-3 with TRBJ2-7; D unclear. CDR3 length: 12 residues. Trimming removed 4 bases from V and 2 bases from J, with 6 bases in between. Looked up from germline, CDR1 is MNHEY and CDR2 is SVGEGT. The CDR3 sequence is CASSSHTYEQYF. As DNA, the CDR3 is TGTGCCAGCAGTTCGCACACCTACGAGCAGTACTTC.

This clonotype has at least ten counts. The V gene is TRBV27, the J gene TRBJ1-5; no reliable D call. This CDR3 spans 13 amino acids. Germline V gene lookup returns CDR1 MNHEY and CDR2 SMNVEV (reference sequence). The V end lost 4 bases, the J end lost 3 bases, and 7 bases lay between the germline ends. The CDR3 sequence: CASSSLYNQPQHF. The DNA of the CDR3 is TGTGCCAGCAGTTCACTCTACAATCAGCCCCAGCATTTT.

The chain recombines TRBV20-1 with TRBJ1-3, with D tentatively TRBD1 (5 bases). Trimming left V 6 bases short and J 4 bases short, with 19 bases between. CDR1 is DFQATT and CDR2 is SNEGSKA in the germline V gene (reference sequence). The CDR3 spans 15 residues. The CDR3 sequence: CSADGRQLKGNTIYF. DNA for the CDR3: TGCAGTGCGGACGGACGACAGCTAAAGGGAAACACCATATATTTT.

This clonotype was counted only a few times. The rearrangement uses TRBV15 and TRBJ2-7; TRBD2 matches 9 bases. CDR1 is LNHNV, CDR2 YYDKDF, per germline (reference sequence). V gave up 0 bases and J gave up 3 bases; unmatched junction bases: 6. This CDR3 has 16 residues. CDR3 residues: CATSREKGLAVYEQYF. The CDR3 nucleotides are TGTGCCACCAGCAGAGAAAAGGGACTAGCAGTCTACGAGCAGTACTTC. Full variable domain (remainder filled in from reference TRBV15 and TRBJ2-7): DAMVIQNPRYQVTQFGKPVTLSCSQTLNHNVMYWYQQKSSQAPKLLFHYYDKDFNNEADTPDNFQSRRPNTSFCFLDIRSPGLGDTAMYLCATSREKGLAVYEQYFGPGTRLTVT.

This clonotype was seen more than once but under ten times. The chain links TRBV6-1 to TRBJ2-1, with a possible D match to TRBD2 (6 bases). The CDR3 runs to 12 residues. Trimming stripped 6 bases from V and 9 bases from J, with 12 bases between. Germline lookup yields CDR1 MNHNS and CDR2 SASEGT. The CDR3 reads CASRQTSREQFF. Here the CDR3 DNA reads TGTGCCAGCAGGCAGACTAGTCGTGAGCAGTTCTTC.

The chain couples TRBV28 to TRBJ1-2, with 12 bases matching TRBD1. Germline V lookup: CDR1 MDHEN, CDR2 SYDVKM. V was pared by 3 bases and J by 4 bases, with 12 bases of the junction left unmatched. The CDR3 runs to 18 residues. The CDR3 region has the DNA TGTGCCAGCAGTTTTCCTCTTCCCGGGACAGGGGGCTTCTATGGCTACACCTTC. Translation gives CASSFPLPGTGGFYGYTF.

At least ten counts were recorded for this clonotype. The V gene is TRBV6-1, the J gene TRBJ1-1, with D possibly being TRBD1 (6 bases). Trimming removed 6 bases at V and 5 bases at J, with 13 bases between. Germline CDR1 reads MNHNS; CDR2 reads SASEGT. The CDR3 has 13 residues. The CDR3 region has the DNA TGTGCCAGCAGAGGAGACAGGCGAACTGAAGCTTTCTTT. Translating it yields CASRGDRRTEAFF.

In this sample, this clonotype turned up many times. The chain links TRBV2 to TRBJ2-1; 7 positions agree with TRBD2. V shed 7 bases, J shed 1 base, and the junction held 4 bases outside the gene matches. Per the germline V gene, CDR1 is SNHLY and CDR2 is FYNNEI. CDR3 length: 14 amino acids. This CDR3 reads CASILAESYNEQFF. The CDR3 DNA reads TGTGCCAGCATCCTAGCGGAGTCCTACAATGAGCAGTTCTTC.

This clonotype was detected many times. The CDR3 protein is CASSRSSGYNEQFF. The CDR3 DNA reads as TGTGCCAGCAGCCGCTCTAGCGGTTACAATGAGCAGTTCTTC. The chain joins TRBV7-9 to TRBJ2-1, with 7 bases fitting TRBD2. Germline assignment: CDR1 SEHNR and CDR2 FQNEAQ (reference sequence). The CDR3 has 14 amino acids. With 5 bases clipped from V and 4 bases from J, the junction kept 5 bases outside the gene matches.